This TCR beta chain is drawn from a study of radiation and T cells in renal cell carcinoma. In the study overall: Nephrectomy followed 15 Gy stereotactic body radiation by 4 weeks.

Sequencing was performed with immunoSEQ multiplex PCR; in TCRdb, only in-frame clones are kept and a portion is missing. The data contain tens of thousands of clones, roughly four fifths of them seen just once; the ten biggest clones take up roughly 7.4%. Described time point: blood 2 weeks post-SBRT. The treatment here: 15 Gy SBRT to primary tumor, nephrectomy 4 weeks later. Blood was sampled at baseline, 2 weeks and 4 weeks after SBRT. V was clipped by 9 bases and J by 0 bases, with 9 bases between them. The germline CDR1 and CDR2 sequences are SNHLY and FYNNEI. CDR3 length: 14 residues. The source material was blood, sampled from a patient whose treatment included radiotherapy and nephrectomy. This chain uses TRBV2 with TRBJ2-6, with no clear D. The clonotype was recovered from a man between 60 and 75 years old with renal cell carcinoma. This CDR3 reads CARGLSSGANVLTF. The CDR3 bases are TGTGCCAGGGGTTTAAGCTCTGGGGCCAACGTCCTGACTTTC.